These 24 T cell receptor beta chains share one sample of origin, sequenced in a study of vaccination effects on CD4 cells after COVID-19. Antigen specificity for these receptors is unknown. Isolating CD4+ T cells followed 9 to 11 days of culture. All study participants received two doses of BNT162b2 or mRNA-1273 vaccine. Sequencing used immunoSEQ multiplex PCR; TCRdb keeps in-frame clones, though not all of them. Among under 55,000 clones listed, about 70% were seen once. This sample comprised CD4+ T cells from PBMCs cultured without peptide, obtained after COVID-19 vaccination. The receptors come from a human donor who received a COVID-19 vaccine.

The rearrangement uses TRBV6-6 and TRBJ1-6; tentatively, D is TRBD1 (5 bases). The CDR3 covers 14 residues. CDR1 and CDR2 from the germline V gene are MNHNY and SVGAGI (reference sequence). V was shortened by 0 bases and J by 10 bases, with 10 bases between the two germline ends. The CDR3 region is CASSYSGAESPLHF. The CDR3 DNA sequence: TGTGCCAGCAGTTACTCAGGGGCGGAATCACCCCTCCACTTT.

This clone was observed a few times. The chain combines TRBV29-1 with TRBJ1-2; D possibly corresponds to TRBD1 (6 bases). Germline assignment: CDR1 SQVTM and CDR2 ANQGSEA. The V end lost 7 bases, the J end lost 5 bases, and 11 bases lay between the germline ends. The CDR3 covers 11 residues. This CDR3 reads CSAATGYGYTF. CDR3 nucleotide sequence: TGCAGCGCCGCGACAGGTTATGGCTACACCTTC.

The rearrangement joins TRBV5-3 to TRBJ1-2; 10 nucleotides line up with TRBD1. TRBV5-3 is an ORF, and what it does is uncertain. V trimming: 3 bases; J trimming: 8 bases; junction bases outside the gene matches: 10. CDR3 length: 15 amino acids. CDR3 protein: CARSCRDRGTGGYTF. The CDR3 DNA sequence: TGTGCCAGAAGCTGCCGGGACAGGGGCACGGGGGGCTACACCTTC.

In DNA, the CDR3 is TGCAGCGCCACTCTAGCGGGAGAAGTGCAGTACTTC. It encodes CSATLAGEVQYF. This chain links TRBV29-1 with TRBJ2-7, with TRBD2 matching over 10 bases. The CDR3 runs to 12 residues. V was pared by 7 bases and J by 9 bases, with 9 bases of the junction left unmatched. Germline V gives CDR1 SQVTM, CDR2 ANQGSEA.

The chain joins TRBV2 to TRBJ2-1; possibly TRBD2 for D (6 bases). CDR1 and CDR2 (germline): SNHLY, FYNNEI. The CDR3 is 14 residues long. V shed 6 bases and J shed 0 bases, with 9 bases lying between them. The CDR3 coding sequence is TGTGCCAGCAGAGTAGCGGTCTCCTACAATGAGCAGTTCTTC. Translating gives CASRVAVSYNEQFF.

The rearrangement joins TRBV6-5 to TRBJ2-5, with 15 bases fitting TRBD2. The CDR3 extends over 16 amino acids. V lost 4 bases, J lost 5 bases, and 5 bases stayed unmatched. The germline CDR1 and CDR2 sequences are MNHEY and SVGAGI. The CDR3 is CASSLGLAGGGETQYF. In DNA form, the CDR3 reads TGTGCCAGCAGTTTGGGACTAGCGGGAGGCGGGGAGACCCAGTACTTC.

This clone occurred a few times. The chain links TRBV5-1 to TRBJ2-2; TRBD1 aligns across 10 bases. CDR3 length equals 16 residues. V shed 4 bases, J shed 5 bases, and the junction held 8 bases outside the gene matches. CDR1 is SGHRS, CDR2 YFSETQ, per germline. The chain's CDR3 is CASSGGQGIGTGELFF. The CDR3 DNA reads TGCGCCAGCAGCGGGGGACAGGGGATTGGTACCGGGGAGCTGTTTTTT.

V gene TRBV18 combines with J gene TRBJ2-3; 7 nucleotides match TRBD2. The CDR3 runs to 13 residues. The germline V gene has CDR1 KGHSH and CDR2 LQKENI. V lost 0 bases to trimming and J lost 6 bases; unmatched junction nucleotides: 0. CDR3 bases: TGTGCCAGCTCACCACCGCGGGGGGATACGCAGTATTTT. The encoded protein is CASSPPRGDTQYF.

This clone was counted a single time. The CDR3 spells CASSRGTSGEVGYNEQFF. In DNA, the CDR3 is TGTGCCAGCAGTCGCGGGACTAGCGGGGAAGTCGGGTACAATGAGCAGTTCTTC. The chain recombines TRBV5-5 with TRBJ2-1, with 13 nucleotides matching TRBD2. The germline CDR1 and CDR2 sequences are SGHKS and YYEKEE (reference sequence). With V trimmed by 5 bases and J by 4 bases, 12 bases remained unmatched. The CDR3 extends over 18 amino acids.

This clone was seen only once. This chain links TRBV4-1 with TRBJ2-2; D call uncertain. This CDR3 comprises 15 residues. V was trimmed by 10 bases and J by 0 bases, leaving 15 bases between them. CDR1 and CDR2 (germline): MGHRA, YSYEKL. The CDR3 DNA follows: TGCGCCACGGCAAAGGGATTGGCGAACACCGGGGAGCTGTTTTTT. It yields the protein CATAKGLANTGELFF.

CDR3 DNA: TGTGCCAGCCAGCGACCCGGGGCTTCCTACGAGCAGTACTTC. This encodes CASQRPGASYEQYF. J is TRBJ2-7 and V is TRBV19; the D gene could be TRBD1 or TRBD2 (5 bases each). V lost 9 bases and J lost 1, with 16 bases in between. From germline, CDR1 is LNHDA and CDR2 SQIVND (reference sequence). This CDR3 contains 14 residues.

This chain connects TRBV19 to TRBJ2-1, with a tentative D call TRBD2 (7 bases). Germline V gives CDR1 LNHDA, CDR2 SQIVND (reference sequence). V was shortened by 6 bases and J by 4 bases, with 19 bases between the two germline ends. This CDR3 is 16 amino acids long. CDR3 protein: CASSPPTGGLYNEQFF. CDR3 DNA: TGTGCCAGTAGCCCTCCTACGGGGGGCTTATACAATGAGCAGTTCTTC.

This clone was detected a few times. The V and J genes are TRBV25-1 and TRBJ1-4, with D unresolved. Trimming left V 2 bases short and J 5 bases short, with 6 bases between. The CDR3 runs 13 residues. Germline V CDR1 and CDR2: MGHDK, SYGVNS. As DNA, the CDR3 is TGTGCCAGCAGTGAAGGGAACAATGAAAAACTGTTTTTT. Translated: CASSEGNNEKLFF.

This clone was seen more than once but under ten times. V usage is TRBV30 and J usage is TRBJ1-6, with 7 nucleotides matching TRBD1. The germline CDR1 and CDR2 sequences are GTSNPN and SVGIG (reference sequence). CDR3 size: 15 residues. Unmatched junction bases numbered 12, after V lost 6 bases and J lost 7 bases. The CDR3 DNA reads TGTGCCTGCCCCCAAGGTGGGACAGCCAATTCACCCCTCCACTTT. The encoded protein is CACPQGGTANSPLHF.

The chain joins TRBV5-4 to TRBJ2-7; TRBD1 might be the D (7 bases). The CDR3 is 16 residues long. Germline values: CDR1 SGHNT, CDR2 YYREEE (reference sequence). V dropped 4 bases and J dropped 2 bases, with 19 bases sitting between them. CDR3 DNA sequence: TGTGCCAGCAGCCCCCCGGTAAGCAGGGGGGCCTACGAGCAGTACTTC. This translates into CASSPPVSRGAYEQYF. The variable domain in full, with the rest retrieved from reference TRBV5-4 and TRBJ2-7, is ETGVTQSPTHLIKTRGQQVTLRCSSQSGHNTVSWYQQALGQGPQFIFQYYREEENGRGNFPPRFSGLQFPNYSSELNVNALELDDSALYLCASSPPVSRGAYEQYFGPGTRLTVT.

The CDR3 sequence is CASSLLAGHYEQYF. The CDR3 DNA reads as TGTGCCAGCAGTTTACTAGCGGGGCACTACGAGCAGTACTTC. The J gene is TRBJ2-7, the V gene TRBV6-5, with TRBD2 identical over 10 bases. V gave up 4 bases and J gave up 3 bases; unmatched junction bases: 3. Germline V CDR1 and CDR2: MNHEY, SVGAGI. The CDR3 is 14 amino acids.

J is TRBJ2-2 and V is TRBV24-1; TRBD2 is a possible D gene (5 bases). Germline-derived CDR1 and CDR2 are KGHDR and SFDVKD. Deletions cut 3 bases from V and 4 bases from J, with 11 bases between. This CDR3 spans 15 amino acids. In DNA, the CDR3 is TGTGCCACCAGTGATCGGGAAGTACCCACCGGGGAGCTGTTTTTT. Protein: CATSDREVPTGELFF.

The chain employs TRBV19 and TRBJ1-2, with 9 bases identical to TRBD1. The CDR3 runs to 14 residues. Germline V lookup: CDR1 LNHDA, CDR2 SQIVND (reference sequence). V shed 8 bases, J shed 1 base, and the junction held 5 bases outside the gene matches. The CDR3 spells CASDAGQGNYGYTF. DNA of the CDR3: TGTGCCAGTGACGCGGGACAGGGTAACTATGGCTACACCTTC.

The rearrangement links TRBV3-1 (or the pseudogene TRBV3-2) to TRBJ1-1, with D maybe TRBD1 (5 bases). The CDR3 has 11 amino acids. The germline gives CDR1 LGHDT, CDR2 YNNKEL (reference sequence). With 1 base removed from V and 12 bases from J, the gap between germline ends came to 9 bases. The CDR3 coding sequence is TGTGCCAGCAGCCAAGGGCAGGGATCTTTCTTT. Translation gives CASSQGQGSFF.

J is TRBJ1-2 and V is TRBV6-5; possible D gene TRBD1, 5 bases. The germline CDR1 and CDR2 sequences are MNHEY and SVGAGI. V was shortened by 5 bases and J by 4 bases, with 8 bases between the two germline ends. The CDR3 extends over 12 amino acids. The CDR3: CASSTDSYGYTF. The CDR3 DNA reads TGTGCCAGCAGTACCGACAGCTATGGCTACACCTTC.

This clone came up once. V usage is TRBV5-1 and J usage is TRBJ2-1; 9 positions agree with TRBD2. J gave up 8 bases and V 2 bases, and 8 bases lay outside the gene matches. The V gene's germline CDR1 is SGHRS and CDR2 YFSETQ. The CDR3 consists of 15 residues. The CDR3 reads CASSFGLAGRDEQFF. In DNA form, the CDR3 reads TGCGCCAGCAGCTTTGGTCTAGCGGGACGGGATGAGCAGTTCTTC.

The rearrangement uses TRBV5-6 and TRBJ1-2; possibly TRBD1 for D (5 bases). V was cut by 4 bases and J by 6 bases, with 13 bases left in between. Germline CDR1 reads SGHDT; CDR2 reads YYEEEE. This CDR3 contains 13 residues. CDR3 sequence (DNA): TGTGCCAGCAGCATTGCCGGGACGAATGGCTACACCTTC. Translation gives CASSIAGTNGYTF. Full variable domain (remainder filled in from reference TRBV5-6 and TRBJ1-2): DAGVTQSPTHLIKTRGQQVTLRCSPKSGHDTVSWYQQALGQGPQFIFQYYEEEERQRGNFPDRFSGHQFPNYSSELNVNALLLGDSALYLCASSIAGTNGYTFGSGTRLTVV.

The chain recombines TRBV5-5 with TRBJ2-5, with TRBD2 matching over 13 bases. V lost 4 bases to trimming and J lost 1 base; unmatched junction nucleotides: 4. The CDR3 runs to 16 residues. Germline V gene data show CDR1 as SGHKS and CDR2 as YYEKEE (reference sequence). This CDR3 reads CASSRRLAGGQETQYF. DNA for the CDR3: TGTGCCAGCAGCCGGCGACTAGCGGGAGGCCAAGAGACCCAGTACTTC.

V is TRBV2 and J is TRBJ1-1; D might be TRBD1 (5 bases). Germline lookup yields CDR1 SNHLY and CDR2 FYNNEI. The length of the CDR3 is 13 residues. With 7 bases removed from V and 0 bases from J, the gap between germline ends came to 9 bases. In DNA form, the CDR3 reads TGTGCCAGCAATAAGGGGTTGAACACTGAAGCTTTCTTT. Its translation is CASNKGLNTEAFF. The full variable domain, completed using reference TRBV2 and TRBJ1-1, is EPEVTQTPSHQVTQMGQEVILRCVPISNHLYFYWYRQILGQKVEFLVSFYNNEISEKSEIFDDQFSVERPDGSNFTLKIRSTKLEDSAMYFCASNKGLNTEAFFGQGTRLTVV.